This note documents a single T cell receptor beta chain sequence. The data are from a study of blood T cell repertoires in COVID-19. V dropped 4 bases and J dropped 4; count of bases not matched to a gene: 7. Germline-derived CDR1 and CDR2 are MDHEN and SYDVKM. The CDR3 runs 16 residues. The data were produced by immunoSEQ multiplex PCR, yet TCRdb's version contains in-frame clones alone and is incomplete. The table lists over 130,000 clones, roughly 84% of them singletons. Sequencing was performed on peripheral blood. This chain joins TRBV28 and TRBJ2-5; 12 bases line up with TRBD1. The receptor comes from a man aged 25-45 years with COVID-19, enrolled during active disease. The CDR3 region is CASSSNRDRGRETQYF. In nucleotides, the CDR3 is TGTGCCAGCAGTTCCAACCGGGACAGGGGGCGAGAGACCCAGTACTTC.